This TCR beta chain stems from a study of blood T cell repertoires in COVID-19. Trimming took 2 bases from V and 8 from J; bases not matched to a gene: 2. CDR1 and CDR2 from the germline V gene are ENHRY and SYGVKD. CDR3 length: 13 amino acids. The protocol was immunoSEQ multiplex PCR, while the TCRdb copy is restricted to in-frame clones and leaves out a portion. This sample has roughly 120,000 clones, with roughly 92% found just once. V and J are TRBV10-3 and TRBJ2-4, with 8 bases lining up with TRBD1. The clonotype was recovered from a man between 50 and 59 years old with COVID-19, enrolled during active disease. What was sequenced was peripheral blood. In DNA, the CDR3 is TGTGCCATCAGTGAGCCGGACAGGGACATTCAGTACTTC. Residues: CAISEPDRDIQYF.